This entry lists 7 T cell receptor beta chains sequenced from one sample in a study of shared clonotypes between healthy human individuals. The table came from immunoSEQ multiplex PCR; TCRdb's copy has only in-frame clones and leaves some out. Of about 600,000 clones listed, roughly 72% are singletons. The sequenced material came from PBMCs. The source of these receptors is a middle-aged woman in good health. Some clones in this sample may be carry-over from other donors' samples.

The chain links TRBV28 to TRBJ2-5, with D unresolved. The J call may be mistaken, given a closer DNA end match to TRBJ2-7. Germline V gives CDR1 MDHEN, CDR2 SYDVKM. The CDR3 is made up of 15 amino acids. Written as DNA, the CDR3 is TGTGCCAGCAACTCCCGTTGGAGCGCCTCCTACGAGCAGTACTTC. It yields the protein CASNSRWSASYEQYF.

The V call is TRBV28, the J call TRBJ1-5; the D gene is possibly TRBD1 (5 bases). In germline, CDR1 is MDHEN, CDR2 SYDVKM. This CDR3 contains 13 residues. The ends were cut back, 7 bases at V and 5 bases at J, with 12 bases in the middle. The CDR3 DNA is TGTGCCAGCAAGTATTCAGGGCATCAGCCCCAGCATTTT. Translation: CASKYSGHQPQHF.

The chain carries TRBV28 and TRBJ1-1, with TRBD1 as a possible D gene (5 bases). V was pared by 5 bases and J by 5 bases, with 9 bases between. The germline gives CDR1 MDHEN, CDR2 SYDVKM. CDR3 size: 12 residues. CDR3 in DNA: TGTGCCAGCAGTCGCAGGGCGACTGAAGCTTTCTTT. It specifies CASSRRATEAFF.

This clone has a count of ten or more. This chain connects TRBV2 to TRBJ1-5; 7 positions match TRBD1. Trimming cost V 3 bases and J 0 bases; bases outside gene matches: 8. CDR1 and CDR2 from the germline V gene are SNHLY and FYNNEI. This CDR3 is 17 amino acids long. This CDR3 is CASSERGQRYSNQPQHF. In DNA form, the CDR3 reads TGTGCCAGCAGTGAGAGGGGGCAGAGGTATAGCAATCAGCCCCAGCATTTT.

About this clone: A read error may account for a junction end that differs from germline. V usage is TRBV30 and J usage is TRBJ2-3; D gene ambiguous. CDR1 GTSNPN and CDR2 SVGIG come from the germline V gene (reference sequence). This CDR3 contains 12 residues. This chain's CDR3 is CAWAPTTDRQYF. The CDR3, as DNA: TGTGCCTGGGCCCCTACCACAGATAGGCAGTATTTT.

With regard to this clone: This sequence may be a read error, since a much larger clone differs from it by one base. Other DNA sequences in the sample encode the same CDR3. This chain uses TRBV28 with TRBJ2-2; 7 nucleotides agree with TRBD2. The V gene's germline CDR1 is MDHEN and CDR2 SYDVKM. This CDR3 is built from 16 residues. CDR3 sequence: CASSPGLDRSTGELFF. CDR3 DNA: TGTGCCAGCAGTCCCGGACTAGATCGGAGCACCGGGGAGTTGTTTTTT.

This chain links TRBV5-1 with TRBJ2-2; D call uncertain. The V end was cut by 0 bases, the J end by 0 bases, with 9 bases between. The germline V gene encodes CDR1 SGHRS and CDR2 YFSETQ. This CDR3 region has 16 residues. The CDR3, as DNA: TGCGCCAGCAGCTTGGAAACACTTTCGAACACCGGGGAGCTGTTTTTT. Residues: CASSLETLSNTGELFF.